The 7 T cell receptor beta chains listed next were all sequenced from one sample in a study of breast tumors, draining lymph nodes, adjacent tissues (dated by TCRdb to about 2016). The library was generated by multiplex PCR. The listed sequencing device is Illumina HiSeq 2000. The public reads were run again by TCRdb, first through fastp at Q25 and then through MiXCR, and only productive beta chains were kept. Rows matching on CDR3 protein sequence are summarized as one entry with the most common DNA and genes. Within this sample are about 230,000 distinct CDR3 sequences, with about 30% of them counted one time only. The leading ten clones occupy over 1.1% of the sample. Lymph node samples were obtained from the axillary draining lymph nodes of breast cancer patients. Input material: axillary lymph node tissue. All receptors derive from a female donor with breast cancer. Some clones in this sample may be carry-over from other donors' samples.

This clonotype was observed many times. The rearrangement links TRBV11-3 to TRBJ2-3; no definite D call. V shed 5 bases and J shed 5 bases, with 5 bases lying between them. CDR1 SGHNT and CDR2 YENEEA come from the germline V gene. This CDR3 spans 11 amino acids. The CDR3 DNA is TGTGCCAGCAGCCACTTAGATACGCAGTATTTT. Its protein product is CASSHLDTQYF.

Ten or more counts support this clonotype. CDR3 sequence reads: CASSFRGKASGTYEQYF. The DNA for the CDR3 is TGTGCCAGCAGCTTTCGGGGGAAGGCTAGCGGGACCTACGAGCAGTACTTC. V and J are TRBV7-8 and TRBJ2-7, with 9 bases fitting TRBD2. Germline V CDR1 and CDR2: SGHVS, FQNEAQ. Trimming cost V 3 bases and J 2 bases; bases outside gene matches: 11. The CDR3 length is 17 residues. The entire variable domain, with the rest obtained from reference TRBV7-8 and TRBJ2-7, is as follows: GAGVSQSPRYKVAKRGQDVALRCDPISGHVSLFWYQQALGQGPEFLTYFQNEAQLDKSGLPSDRFFAERPEGSVSTLKIQRTQQEDSAVYLCASSFRGKASGTYEQYFGPGTRLTVT.

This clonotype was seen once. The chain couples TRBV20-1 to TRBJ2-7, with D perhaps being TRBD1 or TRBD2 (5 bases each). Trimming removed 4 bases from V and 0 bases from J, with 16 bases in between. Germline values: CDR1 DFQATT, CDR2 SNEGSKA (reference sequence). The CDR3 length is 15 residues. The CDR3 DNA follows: TGCAGTGCTATCTGCCGGGGCAGTAGCTCCTACGAGCAGTACTTC. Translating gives CSAICRGSSSYEQYF.

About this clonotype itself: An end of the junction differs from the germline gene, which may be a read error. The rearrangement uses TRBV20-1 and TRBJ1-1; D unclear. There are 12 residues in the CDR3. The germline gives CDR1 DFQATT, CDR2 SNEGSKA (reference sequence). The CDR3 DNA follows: TGCAGTGCTAGACGTTCCCCGGACGGACCAGTCTTT. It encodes CSARRSPDGPVF.

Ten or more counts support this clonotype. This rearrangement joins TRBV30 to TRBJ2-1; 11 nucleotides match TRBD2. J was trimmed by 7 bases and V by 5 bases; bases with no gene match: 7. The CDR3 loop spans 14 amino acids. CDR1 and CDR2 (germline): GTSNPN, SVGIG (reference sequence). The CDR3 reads CAWATSGSRNEQFF. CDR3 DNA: TGTGCCTGGGCCACTAGCGGGAGTAGGAATGAGCAGTTCTTC.

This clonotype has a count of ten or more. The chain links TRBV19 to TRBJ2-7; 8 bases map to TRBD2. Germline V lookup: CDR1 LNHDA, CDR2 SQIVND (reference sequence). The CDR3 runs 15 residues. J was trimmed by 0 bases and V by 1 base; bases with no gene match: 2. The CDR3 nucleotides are TGTGCCAGTAGTATAGCACTAGCGGCCTCCTACGAGCAGTACTTC. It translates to CASSIALAASYEQYF.

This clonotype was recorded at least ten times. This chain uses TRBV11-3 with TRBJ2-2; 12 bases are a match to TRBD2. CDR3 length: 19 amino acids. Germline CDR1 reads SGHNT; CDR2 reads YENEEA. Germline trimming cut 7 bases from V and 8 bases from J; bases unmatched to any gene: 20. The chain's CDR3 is CASTSDKLAGGQSSGELFF. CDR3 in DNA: TGTGCCAGCACCTCGGATAAACTAGCGGGAGGACAAAGCTCAGGGGAGCTGTTTTTT.